These T cell receptor gamma chains were read from a single sample in a study of Vδ1+ human thymocytes. TCRdb reanalysed the multiplex PCR reads via CATT. Altogether tens of thousands of gamma-chain clones are present, over 20% being singletons, with the ten largest covering around 1.9%. Sequencing input: Vdelta1+ gamma-delta thymocytes from the thymus. These receptors came from a girl less than two years old who had congenital heart surgery. CDR3s leave out the opening cysteine and the closing phenylalanine or tryptophan. Each record gives: J gene, clone size, V gene, CDR3 protein. Some rows have no size entry. The others give once, few or many, or a class for an expanded clone.

j_gene: TRGJ1/TRGJ2
abundance: few
v_gene: TRGV2
CDR3aa: ATWDGESNYYKKL

j_gene: TRGJ1/TRGJ2
abundance: -
v_gene: TRGV2
CDR3aa: ATWDGHHYYKKL

j_gene: TRGJ1/TRGJ2
abundance: few
v_gene: TRGV8
CDR3aa: ATWDKVGYKKL

j_gene: TRGJ1/TRGJ2
abundance: -
v_gene: TRGV9
CDR3aa: ALWEALENYYKKL

j_gene: TRGJ1/TRGJ2
abundance: -
v_gene: TRGV2
CDR3aa: ATWDEGNYYKKL

j_gene: TRGJ1/TRGJ2
abundance: -
v_gene: TRGV8
CDR3aa: ATWDSPESNYYKKL

j_gene: TRGJ1/TRGJ2
abundance: medium-sized
v_gene: TRGV3
CDR3aa: ATWDRQYYKKL

j_gene: TRGJ1/TRGJ2
abundance: -
v_gene: TRGV2
CDR3aa: ATWDGMDYYKKL

j_gene: TRGJ1/TRGJ2
abundance: -
v_gene: TRGV5
CDR3aa: ATWDRSYPFKKL

j_gene: TRGJ1/TRGJ2
abundance: few
v_gene: TRGV9
CDR3aa: ALWGGLYYKKL

j_gene: TRGJ1/TRGJ2
abundance: few
v_gene: TRGV2
CDR3aa: ATWDGFPNPGKL

j_gene: TRGJ1/TRGJ2
abundance: -
v_gene: TRGV2
CDR3aa: ATWDVEIGRPCYKKL

j_gene: TRGJ1/TRGJ2
abundance: -
v_gene: TRGV4
CDR3aa: ATWDAGYKKL

j_gene: TRGJ1/TRGJ2
abundance: few
v_gene: TRGV3
CDR3aa: ATWDRLSYYKKL

j_gene: TRGJ1/TRGJ2
abundance: -
v_gene: TRGV3
CDR3aa: ATWDRGSYKEL

j_gene: TRGJ1/TRGJ2
abundance: few
v_gene: TRGV8
CDR3aa: ATWVPIKKL

j_gene: TRGJP
abundance: -
v_gene: TRGV9
CDR3aa: ALWEVGLGKKIKV

j_gene: TRGJ1/TRGJ2
abundance: large
v_gene: TRGV9
CDR3aa: ALWEVRYKKL

j_gene: TRGJ1/TRGJ2
abundance: -
v_gene: TRGV2
CDR3aa: AKPHYKKL

j_gene: TRGJ1/TRGJ2
abundance: few
v_gene: TRGV4
CDR3aa: APADYKKL

j_gene: TRGJ1/TRGJ2
abundance: -
v_gene: TRGV2
CDR3aa: ATWDGHSLYYKKL

j_gene: TRGJ1/TRGJ2
abundance: medium-sized
v_gene: TRGV3
CDR3aa: ATWGYYKKL

j_gene: TRGJ1/TRGJ2
abundance: few
v_gene: TRGV9
CDR3aa: ALWEVRWRYKKL

j_gene: TRGJ1/TRGJ2
abundance: few
v_gene: TRGV3
CDR3aa: ATWDRRPKYKKL

j_gene: TRGJ1/TRGJ2
abundance: -
v_gene: TRGV9
CDR3aa: ALWEVQGVEYKKL

j_gene: TRGJ1/TRGJ2
abundance: few
v_gene: TRGV4
CDR3aa: ATWDNGGKL

j_gene: TRGJP2
abundance: few
v_gene: TRGV9
CDR3aa: ALWEVTRGDWIKT

j_gene: TRGJP2
abundance: -
v_gene: TRGV9
CDR3aa: ALWENGSDGIKT

j_gene: TRGJP2
abundance: -
v_gene: TRGV8
CDR3aa: ATWDLIGVKSSDWIKT

j_gene: TRGJP2
abundance: few
v_gene: TRGV9
CDR3aa: ALWEPTEGSDWIKT

j_gene: TRGJ1/TRGJ2
abundance: -
v_gene: TRGV3
CDR3aa: AAWVLHYKKL

j_gene: TRGJ1/TRGJ2
abundance: -
v_gene: TRGV2
CDR3aa: ATWDGPPGGYKKL

j_gene: TRGJ1/TRGJ2
abundance: -
v_gene: TRGV5
CDR3aa: ATWDRPSGKKL

j_gene: TRGJP2
abundance: once
v_gene: TRGV8
CDR3aa: ATWDGSGGSSDWIKT

j_gene: TRGJ1/TRGJ2
abundance: few
v_gene: TRGV3
CDR3aa: ATWEGPSLQKL